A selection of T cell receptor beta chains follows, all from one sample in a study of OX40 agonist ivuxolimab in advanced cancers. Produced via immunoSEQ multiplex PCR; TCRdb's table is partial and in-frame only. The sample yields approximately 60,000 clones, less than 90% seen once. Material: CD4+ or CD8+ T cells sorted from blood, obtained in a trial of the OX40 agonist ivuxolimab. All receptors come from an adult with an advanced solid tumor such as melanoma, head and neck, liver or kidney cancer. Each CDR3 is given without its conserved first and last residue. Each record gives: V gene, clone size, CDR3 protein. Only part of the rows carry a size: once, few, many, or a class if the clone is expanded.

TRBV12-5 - ASGSRGRVTGNTIY
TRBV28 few ASSETSGRSNTGELF
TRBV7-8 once ASSLYGAPSGELF
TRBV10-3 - AISESTGGHYGYT
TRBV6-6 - ATLPPNTGELF
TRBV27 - ASSSSVGAGYT
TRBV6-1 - AISAHQGEEDGNTIY
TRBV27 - ASSGGGGYEAF
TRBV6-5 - ASRPSGANVLT
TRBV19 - ASSISQGAEYEQY
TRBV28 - ASSFPGDGYT
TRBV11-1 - ASSLPGGSGYT
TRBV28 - ASSFPPDYQPQH
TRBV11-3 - ASSLASTDNEQF
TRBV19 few ASTIVHSRNTIY
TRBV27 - ASSFPNSYEQY
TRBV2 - ASSVVGAQETQY
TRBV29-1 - SVVGIGRGGDGTEAF
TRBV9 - ASSVASGPTGELF
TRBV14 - ASSPVGGPRGAF
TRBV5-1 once ASSLPSTGAYGYT
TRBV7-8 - ASSTPDRYGYT
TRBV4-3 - ASSSGLAGGPQETQY
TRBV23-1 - ARAAGKPYNEQF
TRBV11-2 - ASSLALGFSYEQY
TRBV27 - ASSLWGVNEKLF
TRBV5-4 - ASSVGILGAYEQY
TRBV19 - ASRTDRLNTEAF
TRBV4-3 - ASSQAIRSPYGYT
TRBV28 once ASESPAENTEAF
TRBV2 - ASSQWRGNEKLF
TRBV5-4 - ASTLKTGASSYNEQF
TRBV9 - ASSVDPRGDREKLF
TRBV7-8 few ASYSGRANTGELF
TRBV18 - ASSQIDTRQSGNTIY
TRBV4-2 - ASSQVPAAGGDKTQY
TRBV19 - ASSRTGGTYNEQF
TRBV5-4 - ASSSTTSYEQY
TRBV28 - ASSTPTSGRPNEQF
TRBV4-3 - ASSPFGGETNEKLF
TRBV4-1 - ASSQVESTEAF
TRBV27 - ASRLGLAVKEQY
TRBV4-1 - ASSQEVRTREKLF
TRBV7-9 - ASSLHIGPSNYGYT
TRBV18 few ASSPQGQPYDTQY
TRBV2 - AIPRGGGLYNEQF
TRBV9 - ASSAIGGTASTDTQY
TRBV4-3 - ASSQVGPTYEQY
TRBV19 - ASHRTSGEIYEQY